These 31 T cell receptor beta chains were all obtained from the same sample, sequenced in a study of Ad26.COV2.S vaccination and SARS-CoV-2 variants. Only in-frame clones appear in the TCRdb table, and some are missing; sequencing was by immunoSEQ multiplex PCR. This repertoire shows approximately 480,000 clones, 87% found once; its top ten account for over 10%. Treatment reported: 15 to 20 received Ad26.COV2.S at low or high dose, single or two shots; five or six received placebo; per-sample allocation not given. Following the first vaccine or placebo injection, samples were taken on day 63. Material: peripheral blood, obtained in a trial of Ad26.COV2.S vaccine versus placebo. The receptors were sampled from a person between 18 and 65 years old who received the Ad26.COV2.S COVID-19 vaccine or a placebo.

The chain carries TRBV5-1 and TRBJ2-3, with TRBD2 matching over 14 bases. J was trimmed by 3 bases and V by 4 bases; bases with no gene match: 7. This CDR3 region has 17 residues. Germline CDR1 reads SGHRS; CDR2 reads YFSETQ. The CDR3 spells CASSRGLAGAATDTQYF. The CDR3 DNA reads TGCGCCAGCAGCCGGGGACTAGCGGGAGCGGCAACAGATACGCAGTATTTT.

V gene TRBV6-2 or TRBV6-3 combines with J gene TRBJ1-1, with D perhaps matching TRBD1 (5 bases). The CDR3 totals 14 residues. Germline V gene data show CDR1 as MNHEY and CDR2 as SVGEGT. The V end was cut by 3 bases, the J end by 3 bases, with 11 bases between. The CDR3 sequence: CASSYRGDDTEAFF. CDR3 nucleotide sequence: TGTGCCAGCAGTTATCGCGGGGACGACACTGAAGCTTTCTTT.

The CDR3 spells CASSQDGRTQVGYGYTF. The CDR3, as DNA: TGTGCCAGCAGCCAAGATGGCAGGACCCAAGTGGGGTATGGCTACACCTTC. V usage is TRBV4-2 and J usage is TRBJ1-2; no clear D. Germline V gives CDR1 LGHNA, CDR2 YNFKEQ. Deletions cut 0 bases from V and 5 bases from J, with 19 bases between. The CDR3 has 17 residues.

The CDR3 DNA reads TGTGCCAGCAGCCGATCTACAGGGCTTGGAGCCAAAAACATTCAGTACTTC. As protein: CASSRSTGLGAKNIQYF. This chain connects TRBV7-9 to TRBJ2-4, with TRBD1 as a possible D gene (6 bases). The V gene's germline CDR1 is SEHNR and CDR2 FQNEAQ (reference sequence). Trimming stripped 5 bases from V and 0 bases from J, with 17 bases between. This CDR3 contains 17 residues.

CDR3 sequence: CATSRGAKTRGDTEAFF. CDR3 in DNA: TGTGCCACCAGCAGAGGTGCGAAGACCCGAGGGGACACTGAAGCTTTCTTT. The V call is TRBV15, the J call TRBJ1-1; the D gene is possibly TRBD1 (5 bases). Germline CDR1 LNHNV, CDR2 YYDKDF (reference sequence). This CDR3 has 17 amino acids. With 1 base removed from V and 3 bases from J, the gap between germline ends came to 18 bases.

This chain joins TRBV6-5 and TRBJ2-7, with D possibly called TRBD1 or TRBD2 (5 bases each). V lost 8 bases and J 2 bases, leaving 16 bases between the germline ends. Germline V lookup: CDR1 MNHEY, CDR2 SVGAGI. The CDR3 has 14 amino acids. CDR3 residues: CASSRIGDPYEQYF. DNA for the CDR3: TGTGCCAGCTCCCGCATAGGGGACCCCTACGAGCAGTACTTC.

The chain has TRBV9 and TRBJ1-2; the D is unclear. The germline V and J ends were trimmed by 2 bases and 8 bases, with 16 bases remaining between them. Per the germline V gene, CDR1 is SGDLS and CDR2 is YYNGEE. CDR3 length: 14 residues. CDR3 region: CASSVSSLKGGYTF. The CDR3 nucleotides read TGTGCCAGCAGCGTTAGTAGCCTCAAAGGAGGCTACACCTTC.

With regard to this clone: The germline gene is not matched at one end of the junction; a read error may be the cause. The rearrangement joins TRBV5-1 to TRBJ2-1; no clear D gene. The CDR3 is made up of 12 amino acids. Germline CDR1 and CDR2: SGHRS and YFSETQ. CDR3 DNA: TGCGCCAGCCGCTTGGAGTTCGGTGAGCAGTTCTTC. Translation: CASRLEFGEQFF.

The V call is TRBV18, the J call TRBJ1-5; D uncertain. V gave up 5 bases and J gave up 2 bases, with 16 bases separating them. The CDR3 spans 16 residues. Looked up from germline, CDR1 is KGHSH and CDR2 is LQKENI. The CDR3 bases are TGTGCCAGCTCATTTCAACCGGGAACCCGCAATCAGCCCCAGCATTTT. This encodes CASSFQPGTRNQPQHF.

The V call is TRBV9, the J call TRBJ1-2; D is unresolved. In germline, CDR1 is SGDLS, CDR2 YYNGEE. Trimming cost V 0 bases and J 0 bases, with 9 bases left between them. The CDR3 length is 15 residues. CDR3 in DNA: TGTGCCAGCAGCGTAGGGACCGCAGCTAACTATGGCTACACCTTC. Translating gives CASSVGTAANYGYTF.

This clone showed up just once. This sequence joins TRBV5-1 and TRBJ2-2, with D uncertain. The CDR3 totals 15 residues. From germline, CDR1 is SGHRS and CDR2 YFSETQ. Deletions cut 0 bases from V and 2 bases from J, with 8 bases between. CDR3 sequence reads: CASSLVVGNTGELFF. CDR3 DNA sequence: TGCGCCAGCAGCTTGGTTGTCGGAAACACCGGGGAGCTGTTTTTT.

The J gene is TRBJ2-1, the V gene TRBV9, with D uncertain. The CDR3 is made up of 13 amino acids. V lost 4 bases, J lost 7 bases, and 12 bases lay in between. CDR1 is SGDLS and CDR2 is YYNGEE in the germline V gene. CDR3 DNA: TGTGCCAGCAGCAGATACGGTGGGAATGAGCAGTTCTTC. Its translation: CASSRYGGNEQFF.

The chain carries TRBV28 and TRBJ2-7; 8 nucleotides match TRBD2. Germline V gene data show CDR1 as MDHEN and CDR2 as SYDVKM. CDR3 length: 14 amino acids. Germline trimming cut 3 bases from V and 4 bases from J; bases unmatched to any gene: 5. CDR3 sequence: CASSFGIAGYEQYF. The CDR3 nucleotides are TGTGCCAGCAGTTTCGGGATAGCGGGATACGAGCAGTACTTC.

The V gene is TRBV9, the J gene TRBJ2-4; D perhaps matches TRBD2 (7 bases). The V gene lost 4 bases and the J gene lost 4 bases, with 15 bases spanning the gap. Germline values: CDR1 SGDLS, CDR2 YYNGEE. The CDR3 loop spans 15 amino acids. The CDR3, as DNA: TGTGCCAGCAGCCCATTTGGGGGGGCTAAAAACATTCAGTACTTC. Amino acid sequence: CASSPFGGAKNIQYF.

This clone was detected only a few times. The V gene is TRBV7-2, the J gene TRBJ2-2, with D possibly TRBD1 on 6 matching bases. Germline lookup yields CDR1 SGHTA and CDR2 FQGNSA. The CDR3 is 15 amino acids. The ends were cut back, 5 bases at V and 2 bases at J, with 12 bases in the middle. CDR3 region: CASSTDRLNTGELFF. The DNA for the CDR3 is TGTGCCAGCAGCACTGACAGGCTCAACACCGGGGAGCTGTTTTTT.

This chain links TRBV28 with TRBJ1-2; D might be TRBD1 (5 bases). Per germline, CDR1 MDHEN and CDR2 SYDVKM. The CDR3 loop spans 17 amino acids. Trimming stripped 5 bases from V and 5 bases from J, with 24 bases between. Here the CDR3 reads CASSTPPGTGLGYGYTF. CDR3 nucleotide sequence: TGTGCCAGCAGTACCCCTCCCGGGACGGGTTTGGGGTATGGCTACACCTTC.

Worth noting for this clone: The sample holds other DNA sequences that translate to the same CDR3. This chain links TRBV19 with TRBJ1-5, with D possibly being TRBD1 (6 bases). Trimming removed 1 base from V and 6 bases from J, with 7 bases in between. The CDR3 consists of 13 residues. Germline CDR1 and CDR2: LNHDA and SQIVND (reference sequence). The CDR3: CASSIGGGQPQHF. DNA for the CDR3: TGTGCCAGTAGTATAGGAGGGGGTCAGCCCCAGCATTTT. The complete variable domain, with remaining parts taken from reference TRBV19 and TRBJ1-5, reads DGGITQSPKYLFRKEGQNVTLSCEQNLNHDAMYWYRQDPGQGLRLIYYSQIVNDFQKGDIAEGYSVSREKKESFPLTVTSAQKNPTAFYLCASSIGGGQPQHFGDGTRLSIL.

This sequence joins TRBV2 and TRBJ2-7; 7 bases are a match to TRBD2. V lost 6 bases and J lost 0; bases outside the gene matches: 2. The CDR3 is 13 residues long. Germline V gene sequence: CDR1 SNHLY, CDR2 FYNNEI. The CDR3 region is CASSLADSYEQYF. The CDR3 DNA reads as TGTGCCAGCAGCCTAGCGGACTCCTACGAGCAGTACTTC.

The rearrangement uses TRBV7-3 and TRBJ1-6; D is uncertain. The V and J ends lost 3 bases and 5 bases respectively, with 8 bases between them. The V gene's germline CDR1 is SGHTA and CDR2 FQGTGA. This CDR3 has 14 amino acids. This chain's CDR3 is CASSLVGHNSPLHF. The CDR3 DNA reads TGTGCCAGCAGCTTGGTGGGTCATAATTCACCCCTCCACTTT.

This clone was seen a few times. This sequence joins TRBV7-2 and TRBJ1-2, with D hard to call. The germline V gene has CDR1 SGHTA and CDR2 FQGNSA. The CDR3 is made up of 15 amino acids. The V and J ends lost 3 bases and 4 bases respectively, with 15 bases between them. CDR3 in amino acids: CASSLVSDGIYGYTF. The DNA for the CDR3 is TGTGCCAGCAGCTTGGTTTCAGACGGGATCTATGGCTACACCTTC.

This chain uses TRBV29-1 with TRBJ2-1, with TRBD2 matching over 9 bases. This CDR3 has 16 residues. V trimming: 6 bases; J trimming: 0 bases; junction bases outside the gene matches: 9. Germline V gene data show CDR1 as SQVTM and CDR2 as ANQGSEA. The CDR3 spells CSVGASSGASYNEQFF. CDR3 bases: TGCAGCGTCGGGGCGTCTAGCGGGGCCTCCTACAATGAGCAGTTCTTC.

Here the CDR3 reads CASSQGTGGGQPQHF. DNA for the CDR3: TGTGCCAGCAGCCAAGGGACAGGGGGAGGACAGCCCCAGCATTTT. The chain is built from TRBV7-9 and TRBJ1-5; TRBD1 matches 11 bases. The CDR3 has 15 amino acids. V lost 5 bases, J lost 7 bases, and 7 bases stayed unmatched. Looked up from germline, CDR1 is SEHNR and CDR2 is FQNEAQ (reference sequence).

This clone was found once. V is TRBV5-1 and J is TRBJ2-3; 7 bases line up with TRBD2. Germline CDR1 and CDR2: SGHRS and YFSETQ. The junction had 5 bases not matched to a gene; V was cut back by 0 bases and J by 4 bases. This CDR3 is built from 15 residues. As DNA, the CDR3 is TGCGCCAGCAGCTTGGCCCAGCGGGGTGCAGATACGCAGTATTTT. Translating gives CASSLAQRGADTQYF.

This chain connects TRBV2 to TRBJ1-1, with no clear D. V was pared by 6 bases and J by 4 bases, with 9 bases between. There are 12 residues in the CDR3. Germline CDR1 reads SNHLY; CDR2 reads FYNNEI. The CDR3 here is CASRERITEAFF. The CDR3 DNA sequence: TGTGCCAGCAGGGAGAGGATCACTGAAGCTTTCTTT.

V gene TRBV5-6 combines with J gene TRBJ2-7; 8 bases line up with TRBD1. Germline V gene data show CDR1 as SGHDT and CDR2 as YYEEEE. The J segment lost 4 bases and the V segment lost 1 base, leaving 7 bases of the junction unmatched. The CDR3 is made up of 15 amino acids. The CDR3 region is CASSLRGRGLYEQYF. DNA for the CDR3: TGTGCCAGCAGCTTGAGGGGCAGGGGGCTTTACGAGCAGTACTTC. Drawing the rest from reference TRBV5-6 and TRBJ2-7, the complete variable domain is DAGVTQSPTHLIKTRGQQVTLRCSPKSGHDTVSWYQQALGQGPQFIFQYYEEEERQRGNFPDRFSGHQFPNYSSELNVNALLLGDSALYLCASSLRGRGLYEQYFGPGTRLTVT.

This clone was detected only once. This chain joins TRBV19 and TRBJ1-3, with D perhaps TRBD1 (5 bases). In germline, CDR1 is LNHDA, CDR2 SQIVND (reference sequence). CDR3 length: 16 residues. Trimming cost V 6 bases and J 2 bases, with 17 bases left between them. The CDR3 reads CASSRGRTKAGNTIYF. In nucleotides, the CDR3 is TGTGCCAGTAGCCGGGGGAGGACGAAAGCTGGAAACACCATATATTTT.

The V call is TRBV7-2, the J call TRBJ2-7, with TRBD1 matching 10 bases. Per the germline V gene, CDR1 is SGHTA and CDR2 is FQGNSA. V shed 1 base, J shed 2 bases, and the junction held 8 bases outside the gene matches. The CDR3 is 17 residues long. The CDR3 DNA follows: TGTGCCAGCAGCTTAGGACAGGGGGCTAGCGCTCCCTACGAGCAGTACTTC. Translation: CASSLGQGASAPYEQYF.

Concerning this clone itself: One end of the junction does not line up with germline, which may come from a read error. This sequence joins TRBV7-8 and TRBJ1-1; 7 bases line up with TRBD1. The germline V gene has CDR1 SGHVS and CDR2 FQNEAQ. The CDR3 contains 16 residues. CDR3 sequence (DNA): TGTGCCAGCAGCTTACTGGGACAGACCTGGAACGCTGAAGCTTTCTTT. Translating gives CASSLLGQTWNAEAFF.

The chain has TRBV18 and TRBJ1-1; D remains ambiguous. Germline loops: CDR1 KGHSH, CDR2 LQKENI. The CDR3 runs 13 residues. V lost 5 bases and J lost 6, with 13 bases in between. In nucleotides, the CDR3 is TGTGCCAGCTCAGTCCGGGCTGGGGCTGAAGCTTTCTTT. It is translated as CASSVRAGAEAFF. Drawing the rest from reference TRBV18 and TRBJ1-1, the complete variable domain is NAGVMQNPRHLVRRRGQEARLRCSPMKGHSHVYWYRQLPEEGLKFMVYLQKENIIDESGMPKERFSAEFPKEGPSILRIQQVVRGDSAAYFCASSVRAGAEAFFGQGTRLTVV.

This clone was counted between two and nine times. Other DNA variants within this sample encode the same CDR3. The V call is TRBV5-4, the J call TRBJ1-1, with unresolved D. The V gene lost 2 bases and the J gene lost 0 bases, with 5 bases spanning the gap. Germline lookup yields CDR1 SGHNT and CDR2 YYREEE (reference sequence). CDR3 length: 13 residues. CDR3 region: CASSLGLNTEAFF. In nucleotides, the CDR3 is TGTGCCAGCAGCTTAGGACTGAACACTGAAGCTTTCTTT.

This sequence joins TRBV29-1 and TRBJ1-1; maybe TRBD1 (6 bases). The CDR3 is 14 amino acids. Germline CDR1 is SQVTM and CDR2 is ANQGSEA. V was cut by 5 bases and J by 5 bases, with 18 bases left in between. The CDR3 loop is CSVPPPGARTEAFF. CDR3 bases: TGCAGCGTTCCACCCCCAGGGGCGAGGACTGAAGCTTTCTTT.